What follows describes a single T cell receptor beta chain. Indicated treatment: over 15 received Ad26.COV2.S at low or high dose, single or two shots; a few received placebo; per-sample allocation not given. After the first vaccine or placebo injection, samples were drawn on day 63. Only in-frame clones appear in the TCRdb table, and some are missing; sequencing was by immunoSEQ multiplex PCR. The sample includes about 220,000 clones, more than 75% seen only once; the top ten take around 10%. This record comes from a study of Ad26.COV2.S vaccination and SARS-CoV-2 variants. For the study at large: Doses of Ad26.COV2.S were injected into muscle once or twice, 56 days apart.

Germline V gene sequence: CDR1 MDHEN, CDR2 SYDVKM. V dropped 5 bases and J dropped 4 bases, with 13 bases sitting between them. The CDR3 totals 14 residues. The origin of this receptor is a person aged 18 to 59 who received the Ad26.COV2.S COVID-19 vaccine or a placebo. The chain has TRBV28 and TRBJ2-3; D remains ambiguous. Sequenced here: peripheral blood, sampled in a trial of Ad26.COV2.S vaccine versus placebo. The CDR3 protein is CASSLNLMSDTQYF. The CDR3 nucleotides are TGTGCCAGCAGTCTAAATCTTATGTCAGATACGCAGTATTTT. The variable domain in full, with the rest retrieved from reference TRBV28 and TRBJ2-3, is DVKVTQSSRYLVKRTGEKVFLECVQDMDHENMFWYRQDPGLGLRLIYFSYDVKMKEKGDIPEGYSVSREKKERFSLILESASTNQTSMYLCASSLNLMSDTQYFGPGTRLTVL.